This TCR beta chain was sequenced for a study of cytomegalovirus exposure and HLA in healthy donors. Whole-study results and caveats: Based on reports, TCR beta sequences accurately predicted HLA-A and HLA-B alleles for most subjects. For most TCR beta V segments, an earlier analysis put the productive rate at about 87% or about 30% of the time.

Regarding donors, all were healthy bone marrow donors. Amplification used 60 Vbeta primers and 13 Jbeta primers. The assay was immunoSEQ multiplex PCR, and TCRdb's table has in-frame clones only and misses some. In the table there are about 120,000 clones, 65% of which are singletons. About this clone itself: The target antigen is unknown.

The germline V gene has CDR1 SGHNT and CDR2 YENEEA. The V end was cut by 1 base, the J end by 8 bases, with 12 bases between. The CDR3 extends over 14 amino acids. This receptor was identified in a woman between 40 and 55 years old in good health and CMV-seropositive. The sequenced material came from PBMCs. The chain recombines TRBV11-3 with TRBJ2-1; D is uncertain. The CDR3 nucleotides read TGTGCCAGCAGCTTAGGGTTTGAGCGCGATGAGCAGTTCTTC. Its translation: CASSLGFERDEQFF.